The present TCR beta chain was sequenced within a study of blood T cell repertoires in COVID-19 (dated by TCRdb to 2020 to 2021). For the study in its entirety: Samples from collaborators originated in the United States, Italy and Spain and spanned both the acute and convalescent phases of COVID-19. The material from the prospective study consisted of cDNA or gDNA derived from T cells, B-cell-depleted T cells, or PBMCs. Subjects who had been exposed to COVID-19, were actively infected with it, or had recovered from it provided the deeply sampled blood TCRbeta repertoires that made up the dataset. The repertoires were released in a freely available public database intended as a resource for research on the immune response to SARS-CoV-2. Samples were obtained from the ongoing ImmuneRACE study (first 160 participants) and from some 1,300 subjects provided by 6 global collaborators. Nearly every sample came with metadata listing a de-identified subject ID, COVID-19 status, age in years and sex. HLA class I and class II types, where available, came from metadata supplied by the sample provider rather than from assay-based typing.

For this clone: Its antigen is not yet known. Base qualities were left out, and no much larger clone turns up one base away.

Each collaborating institution followed its own protocols to collect whole blood in K2EDTA tubes. For TCRbeta analysis, collaborators shipped samples in one of three forms: frozen whole blood, isolated PBMCs, or DNA extracted from either of those sample types. Study-wide conclusions, independent of this receptor: Clinical and demographic metadata were provided uncurated, with the amount varying by source and participant.

TCRbeta CDR3 regions were amplified from genomic DNA using the immunoSEQ Assay, a bias-controlled multiplex PCR. As for how the authors treated the data: The number of nucleated cells in each sample was estimated by amplification of reference gene primers within the assay. To quantify the absolute abundance of each unique TCRbeta CDR3 rearrangement, sequence reads were collapsed and filtered. For each sample, productive Simpson clonality was calculated by taking the square root of Simpson's diversity index across productive rearrangements. Entries here come from immuneACCESS through TCRdb and include only in-frame sequences with V and J called. Some clones fail to appear in such tables; in the studies checked, an unresolved V gene covers under half of the shortfall, and the cause of the remainder is unknown. V, J and clone size reflect that table, while D and trimming were determined from the DNA. The sample has about 88,000 clones on record, 55% to 80% of them singletons. The leading ten clones occupy approximately 23% of the sample.

The CDR3, cysteine through phenylalanine, is 15 amino acids long. CDR3 DNA is the only sequence kept; it has 45 bases, read in frame from the first base. CDR1 and CDR2 are drawn from the germline V gene: SGHVS, FNYEAQ. The trim is 5 bases for V and 1 base for J, with a gap of 12 bases between the germline ends. Sequenced sample: peripheral blood. This receptor was identified in a woman in her fifties or sixties in a cohort sampled during active or convalescent COVID-19. The receptor chain draws on TRBV7-6 and TRBJ1-3; TRBD1 is possibly the D segment (6 matching bases). The DNA is TGTGCCAGCAGCCAACAGGGTTCTTCTGGAAACACCATATATTTT. Its coded protein is CASSQQGSSGNTIYF.